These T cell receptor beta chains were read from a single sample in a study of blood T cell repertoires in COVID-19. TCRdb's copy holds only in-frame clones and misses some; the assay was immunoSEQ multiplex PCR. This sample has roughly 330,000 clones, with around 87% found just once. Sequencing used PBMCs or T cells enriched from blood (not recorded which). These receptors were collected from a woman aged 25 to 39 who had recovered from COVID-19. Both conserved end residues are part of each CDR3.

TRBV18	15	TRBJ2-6	CASSPGATGANVLTF
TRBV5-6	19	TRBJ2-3	CASSLAVSGTSGATDTQYF
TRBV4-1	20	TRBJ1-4	CASSQERSRLTGGGNEKLFF
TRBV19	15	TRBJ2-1	CASSRDSFRHDEQFF
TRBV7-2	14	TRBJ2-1	CASSSGPGVNEQFF
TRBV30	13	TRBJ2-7	CATGPSPIYEQYF
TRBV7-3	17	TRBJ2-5	CASSLTEGFLGGETQYF
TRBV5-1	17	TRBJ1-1	CASSFDPVTTGRGEAFF
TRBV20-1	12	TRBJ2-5	CSASLSKETQYF
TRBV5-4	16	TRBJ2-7	CASSPGPEEATYEQYF
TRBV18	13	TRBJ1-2	CASSRGGIYGYTF
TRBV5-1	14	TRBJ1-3	CASSAGGAGNTIYF
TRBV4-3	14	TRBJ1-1	CASSQVGGSTEAFF
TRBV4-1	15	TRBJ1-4	CASSPYRGRDEKLFF
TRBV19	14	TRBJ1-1	CASSEGSMNTEAFF
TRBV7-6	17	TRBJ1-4	CASSLVPPSATNEKLFF
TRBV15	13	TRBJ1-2	CATSRATGNGYTF